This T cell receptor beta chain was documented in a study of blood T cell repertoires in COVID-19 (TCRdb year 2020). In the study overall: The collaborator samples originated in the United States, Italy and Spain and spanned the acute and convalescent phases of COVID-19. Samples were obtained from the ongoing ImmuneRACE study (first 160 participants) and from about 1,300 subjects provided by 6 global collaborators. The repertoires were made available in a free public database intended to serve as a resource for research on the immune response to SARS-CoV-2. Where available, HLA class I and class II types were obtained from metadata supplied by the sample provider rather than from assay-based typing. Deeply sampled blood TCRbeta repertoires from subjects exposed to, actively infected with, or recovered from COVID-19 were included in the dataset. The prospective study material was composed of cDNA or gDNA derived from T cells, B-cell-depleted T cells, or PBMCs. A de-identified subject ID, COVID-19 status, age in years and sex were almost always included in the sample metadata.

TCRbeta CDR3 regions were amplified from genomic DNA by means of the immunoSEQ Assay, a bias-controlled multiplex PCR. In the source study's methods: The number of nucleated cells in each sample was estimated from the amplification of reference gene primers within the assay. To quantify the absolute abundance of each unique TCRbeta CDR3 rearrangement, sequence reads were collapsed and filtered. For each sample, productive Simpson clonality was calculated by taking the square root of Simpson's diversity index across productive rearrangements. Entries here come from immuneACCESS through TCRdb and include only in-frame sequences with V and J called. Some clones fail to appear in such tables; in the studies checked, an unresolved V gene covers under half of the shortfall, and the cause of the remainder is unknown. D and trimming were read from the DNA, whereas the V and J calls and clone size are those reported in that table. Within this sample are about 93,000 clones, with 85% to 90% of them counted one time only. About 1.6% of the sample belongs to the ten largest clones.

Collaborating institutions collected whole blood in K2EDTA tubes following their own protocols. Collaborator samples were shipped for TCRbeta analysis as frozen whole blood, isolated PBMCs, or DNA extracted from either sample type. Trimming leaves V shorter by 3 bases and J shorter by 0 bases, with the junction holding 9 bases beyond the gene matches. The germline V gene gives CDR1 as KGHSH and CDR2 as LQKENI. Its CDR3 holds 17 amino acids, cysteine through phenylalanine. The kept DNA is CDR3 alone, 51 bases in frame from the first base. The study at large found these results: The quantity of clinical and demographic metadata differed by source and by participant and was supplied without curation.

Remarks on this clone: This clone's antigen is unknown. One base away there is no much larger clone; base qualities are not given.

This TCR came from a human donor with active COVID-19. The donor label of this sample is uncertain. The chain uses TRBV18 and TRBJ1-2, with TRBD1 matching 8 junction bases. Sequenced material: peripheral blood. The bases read TGTGCCAGCTCACCGGGGACAGGAAGTGGAGCTAACTATGGCTACACCTTC. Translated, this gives CASSPGTGSGANYGYTF.